The 21 T cell receptor beta chains given below trace back to one sample, sequenced in a study of post-analysis software for immune sequencing data. General study points: There were roughly 5 TRBV segments more frequent in patients than controls, and TRBV5-6, TRBV5-1 and TRBV20-1 were among them.

Unique molecular identifiers had been added to the TCR beta cDNA libraries. TCRdb fed the PCR reads into MiXCR, producing one record per CDR3 protein. The top ten hold under 5.5% of the sample, which has 250,000 to 300,000 distinct CDR3 sequences, around 34% seen once. Their specific antigens are unknown. The sequencing sample was made of blood. Every receptor here comes from a girl aged 5-17 years with multiple sclerosis.

This clonotype came up a few times. The chain carries TRBV19 and TRBJ2-3; 13 nucleotides align to TRBD2. Germline V gives CDR1 LNHDA, CDR2 SQIVND (reference sequence). V lost 8 bases, J lost 4 bases, and 9 bases stayed unmatched. This CDR3 region has 16 residues. The CDR3 spells CASGQWTSGSSDTQYF. CDR3 in DNA: TGTGCCAGTGGTCAATGGACTAGCGGGAGTTCAGATACGCAGTATTTT.

Note on this clonotype: A much larger clone differs from this one at a single base, so this may be a read error. The chain combines TRBV20-1 with TRBJ2-7, with 10 bases fitting TRBD2. This CDR3 is built from 15 residues. Germline V gene data show CDR1 as DFQATT and CDR2 as SNEGSKA (reference sequence). Trimming took 4 bases from V and 7 from J; bases not matched to a gene: 13. Here the CDR3 reads CSAIASGRTYNEQYF. CDR3 DNA: TGCAGTGCTATAGCTAGCGGGAGAACGTACAATGAGCAGTACTTC.

This clonotype has more than one count but fewer than ten. The chain couples TRBV12-3 or TRBV12-4 to TRBJ2-5; TRBD2 matches 10 bases. The V and J ends lost 6 bases and 11 bases, in that order; junction bases with no gene match: 15. The CDR3 is 15 amino acids. The CDR3 region is CASRPLAGGYNEQYF. The DNA for the CDR3 is TGTGCCAGCAGGCCCTTAGCGGGAGGTTACAATGAGCAGTACTTC.

Regarding this clonotype: A much larger clone differs by one base, so this may be a read error. The V call is TRBV20-1, the J call TRBJ1-1; no definite D call. This CDR3 region has 14 residues. Trimming removed 1 base from V and 5 bases from J, with 14 bases in between. Per the germline V gene, CDR1 is DFQATT and CDR2 is SNEGSKA (reference sequence). The CDR3 spells CSARADPVWTEAFF. The CDR3, as DNA: TGCAGTGCTAGAGCGGACCCAGTGTGGACTGAAGCTTTCTTT.

Regarding this clonotype: A much larger clone lies one base from this, so it may be a read error. The J gene is TRBJ2-1, the V gene TRBV6-4; D remains ambiguous. CDR1 is MRHNA and CDR2 is SNTAGT in the germline V gene. This CDR3 spans 13 amino acids. CDR3 residues: CAGSAPAGNEQFF. In DNA, the CDR3 is TGTGCCGGCAGTGCCCCGGCCGGCAATGAGCAGTTCTTC.

In nucleotides, the CDR3 is TGCAGTGCAGAGACGGGGACTCCAAGCTCCTACAATGAGCAGTTCTTC. Translated, it gives CSAETGTPSSYNEQFF. V usage is TRBV20-1 and J usage is TRBJ2-1; tentatively, D is TRBD2 (6 bases). This CDR3 is built from 16 residues. The ends were cut back, 6 bases at V and 0 bases at J, with 18 bases in the middle. Germline V lookup: CDR1 DFQATT, CDR2 SNEGSKA (reference sequence).

This clonotype was recorded at least ten times. The chain employs TRBV6-5 and TRBJ2-1; 7 bases fit TRBD2. Germline V CDR1 and CDR2: MNHEY, SVGAGI. The CDR3 length is 16 residues. V dropped 5 bases and J dropped 3; count of bases not matched to a gene: 10. CDR3 sequence reads: CASSHPPLADYNEQFF. CDR3 coding DNA: TGTGCCAGCAGTCACCCCCCTCTAGCGGACTACAATGAGCAGTTCTTC.

Notes on this clonotype: A read error is the likely source, as a far larger clone sits one nucleotide away. The J gene is TRBJ2-5, the V gene TRBV5-1, with no clear D. The CDR3 is 11 amino acids. Trimming took off 1 base at V and 11 bases at J, with 9 bases between the two ends. Germline V gene lookup returns CDR1 SGHRS and CDR2 YFSETQ. The CDR3 here is CASSLNNEQYF. CDR3 DNA sequence: TGCGCCAGCAGCTTGAACAATGAGCAGTACTTC.

Ten or more counts support this clonotype. The chain couples TRBV6-2 or TRBV6-3 to TRBJ2-1; D possibly corresponds to TRBD1 (6 bases). In germline, CDR1 is MNHEY, CDR2 SVGEGT. V dropped 3 bases and J dropped 5 bases, with 11 bases sitting between them. The CDR3 contains 14 residues. The CDR3 loop is CASSYSDRHNEQFF. For the CDR3, the DNA is TGTGCCAGCAGTTATTCGGACAGACACAATGAGCAGTTCTTC.

The rearrangement joins TRBV7-6 to TRBJ2-7, with D possibly called TRBD1 or TRBD2 (5 bases each). Per the germline V gene, CDR1 is SGHVS and CDR2 is FNYEAQ. Trimming pared 1 base from V and 5 bases from J, leaving 18 bases between. The CDR3 totals 16 residues. In DNA form, the CDR3 reads TGTGCCAGCAGCTTAGGTCAGGCAGGGACCTCTAACGAGCAGTACTTC. Translation: CASSLGQAGTSNEQYF.

The chain links TRBV15 to TRBJ1-5, with D unresolved. The CDR3 runs to 14 residues. Trimming pared 3 bases from V and 6 bases from J, leaving 12 bases between. The germline V gene has CDR1 LNHNV and CDR2 YYDKDF (reference sequence). The CDR3 region is CATSSRNWGQPQHF. For the CDR3, the DNA is TGTGCCACCAGCAGCCGGAACTGGGGTCAGCCCCAGCATTTT.

The chain carries TRBV7-2 and TRBJ1-2, with 9 bases aligning to TRBD1. The germline V gene has CDR1 SGHTA and CDR2 FQGNSA. This CDR3 is 15 amino acids long. Losses at the gene ends were 5 bases for V and 8 bases for J; bases not matched to a gene: 12. The CDR3 nucleotides are TGTGCCAGCAGCCGAGTCTCGGACAGGGGAGGAGGCTACACCTTC. This translates into CASSRVSDRGGGYTF.

This clonotype was detected only a few times. The junction departs from the called germline gene at one end, perhaps through a read error. The chain links TRBV10-2 to TRBJ1-6, with 7 nucleotides matching TRBD1. Germline lookup yields CDR1 WSHSY and CDR2 SAAADI. The CDR3 extends over 16 amino acids. The CDR3 bases are TGCGCCAGCAGTGAGTCCAGGGGGGCGAAAAATTCACCCCCCCACTTT. It is translated as CASSESRGAKNSPPHF.

Notes on this clonotype: A read error may explain this, as a much larger clone is one base away. The chain is built from TRBV6-5 and TRBJ2-3; D tentatively fits TRBD1 or TRBD2 (5 bases each). This CDR3 region has 16 residues. From germline, CDR1 is MNHEY and CDR2 SVGAGI. In DNA, the CDR3 is TGTGCCAGCAGTTACTTCGCGGCAGGGAGAACAGGTACGCAGTATTTT. Its protein is CASSYFAAGRTGTQYF.

This chain uses TRBV10-3 with TRBJ2-5, with D perhaps TRBD1 (6 bases). Germline CDR1 and CDR2: ENHRY and SYGVKD. The CDR3 has 17 residues. V lost 4 bases to trimming and J lost 11 bases, with 29 bases between them. DNA of the CDR3: TGTGCCATCAGTGGGGGAACCGCAGGGGTCTCCTACAATGAGCAGTACTTC. This encodes CAISGGTAGVSYNEQYF.

Only a few counts were recorded for this clonotype. V is TRBV7-9 and J is TRBJ1-4; tentative D call: TRBD1 (6 bases). The CDR3 has 13 residues. V lost 5 bases and J 8 bases, leaving 12 bases between the germline ends. Germline V CDR1 and CDR2: SEHNR, FQNEAQ (reference sequence). Here the CDR3 DNA reads TGTGCCAGCAGCAGGGGGACTGGAGAAAAACTGTTTTTT. As protein: CASSRGTGEKLFF.

This chain joins TRBV29-1 and TRBJ2-3, with 7 bases fitting TRBD1. This CDR3 spans 14 amino acids. Looked up from germline, CDR1 is SQVTM and CDR2 is ANQGSEA. V lost 7 bases, J lost 0 bases, and 7 bases stayed unmatched. CDR3 in amino acids: CSGGTALSTDTQYF. The DNA for the CDR3 is TGCAGCGGGGGGACAGCCCTTAGCACAGATACGCAGTATTTT.

A remark on this clonotype: A much larger clone lies one base from this, so it may be a read error. The rearrangement links TRBV13 to TRBJ2-1; D is possibly TRBD1 (6 bases). Germline V gene data show CDR1 as PRHDT and CDR2 as FYEKMQ (reference sequence). The ends were cut back, 6 bases at V and 4 bases at J, with 16 bases in the middle. The CDR3 is 15 amino acids. The CDR3 protein is CASSFQGMGYNEQFF. CDR3 DNA sequence: TGTGCCAGCAGTTTCCAGGGGATGGGGTACAATGAGCAGTTCTTC.

Worth noting for this clonotype: This may be a read error, as it is one base from a much larger clone. The genes are TRBV20-1 and TRBJ2-1; 7 positions agree with TRBD2. The CDR3 runs 13 residues. Per germline, CDR1 DFQATT and CDR2 SNEGSKA (reference sequence). The CDR3 loop is CSDRISGAGEQFF. The CDR3 DNA reads as TGCAGTGATAGAATCTCCGGAGCGGGGGAGCAGTTCTTC.

In its sample, this clonotype was seen once. In DNA form, the CDR3 reads TGTGCCAGCAGTGAGCCGGGGCGCGAGGACATTCAGTACTTC. Translation: CASSEPGREDIQYF. The V gene is TRBV2, the J gene TRBJ2-7; D tentatively fits TRBD1 or TRBD2 (5 bases each). The DNA end is a closer match to TRBJ2-4, so the J assignment may be wrong. This CDR3 is built from 14 residues. Germline-derived CDR1 and CDR2 are SNHLY and FYNNEI.

CDR3 DNA: TGTGCCAGCAGCCAAATAGCGGGAACCTACGAGCAGTACTTC. It codes for CASSQIAGTYEQYF. J is TRBJ2-5 and V is TRBV7-2; TRBD2 matches 8 bases. The J call may be mistaken, given a closer DNA end match to TRBJ2-7. This CDR3 comprises 14 residues. Germline V gene data show CDR1 as SGHTA and CDR2 as FQGNSA.